Listed here are 6 T cell receptor beta chains from one sample, sequenced in a study of blood T cells in healthy people across ages. A J-beta primer mix and a sample-barcoded 5' primer were used in a second PCR of about 6 to 12 cycles. TCRdb used MiXCR to reprocess the 5' RACE reads, holding one entry per CDR3 protein. The sample yields 600,000 or so distinct CDR3 sequences, approximately 30% seen once. Source material: blood. Receptor source: a woman aged 80 or over in good health.

This clonotype was recorded at least ten times. The V gene is TRBV6-6, the J gene TRBJ2-1; TRBD1 aligns across 8 bases. Germline loops: CDR1 MNHNY, CDR2 SVGAGI (reference sequence). Trimming removed 2 bases from V and 6 bases from J; junction bases left unmatched: 3. This CDR3 is 14 amino acids long. CDR3 coding DNA: TGTGCCAGCAGTTACGGACAGGGTGTCAATGAGCAGTTCTTC. Its protein product is CASSYGQGVNEQFF.

On this clonotype: One base away lies a much larger clone, so this may be a sequencing read error. The J gene is TRBJ2-1, the V gene TRBV28; 8 nucleotides match TRBD1. Trimming removed 5 bases from V and 6 bases from J; junction bases left unmatched: 9. The CDR3 loop spans 15 amino acids. CDR1 and CDR2 (germline): MDHEN, SYDVKM. CDR3 sequence: CASSPSTDRANEQFF. The DNA for the CDR3 is TGTGCCAGCAGTCCATCTACGGACAGGGCCAATGAGCAGTTCTTC. The full variable domain, its missing parts supplied by reference TRBV28 and TRBJ2-1, is DVKVTQSSRYLVKRTGEKVFLECVQDMDHENMFWYRQDPGLGLRLIYFSYDVKMKEKGDIPEGYSVSREKKERFSLILESASTNQTSMYLCASSPSTDRANEQFFGPGTRLTVL.

In the case of this clonotype: A single base separates this from a much larger clone, so it may be a read error. The CDR3 region has the DNA TGTGCCGGCAGTTTGAAGGAGCAGTTCTTC. This sequence encodes CAGSLKEQFF. The chain uses TRBV28 and TRBJ2-1; D call uncertain. The CDR3 sequence is 10 residues long. Germline-derived CDR1 and CDR2 are MDHEN and SYDVKM.

For this clonotype: A much bigger clone sits one base away, suggesting this may be a read error. The chain couples TRBV27 to TRBJ1-2; no definite D call. The germline CDR1 and CDR2 sequences are MNHEY and SMNVEV (reference sequence). Between the trimmed V and J ends, which lost 0 bases and 7 bases, there was a span of 21 bases. The CDR3 totals 17 residues. CDR3 sequence (DNA): TGTGCCAGCAGTTTATCGATGCTCCCATCAGGCGCTTTTGGCTACACCTTC. Encoded protein: CASSLSMLPSGAFGYTF.

The table lists this clonotype with many counts. This chain uses TRBV12-3 or TRBV12-4 with TRBJ2-4; D possibly corresponds to TRBD2 (7 bases). V dropped 1 base and J dropped 6 bases, with 10 bases sitting between them. The CDR3 runs to 14 residues. The CDR3 region has the DNA TGTGCCAGCAGTTTAGGGGGGGGCGGAAACATTCAGTACTTC. Translation: CASSLGGGGNIQYF.

Many counts were recorded for this clonotype. The V call is TRBV12-3 or TRBV12-4, the J call TRBJ2-7; the match to TRBD2 covers 13 bases. V was clipped by 6 bases and J by 3 bases; unmatched bases: 8. The CDR3 length is 16 residues. The DNA of the CDR3 is TGTGCCAGCAGCCTTGGACTAGCGGGGGCCAACTACGAGCAGTACTTC. Translated, it gives CASSLGLAGANYEQYF.